This T cell receptor (beta chain) derives from a study of T cells in Graves' hyperthyroidism and ophthalmopathy (dated by TCRdb to the late 2010s). Turning to the overall study: TCR V-J signatures able to tell the groups apart were searched for in a discovery cohort of approximately 95 patients, of whom under 45 had Graves' ophthalmopathy and about 60 had stable Graves' hyperthyroidism. Prospective prediction of ophthalmopathy was tested in an independent validation cohort consisting of under 20 hyperthyroidism patients and about 17 patients who later progressed to ophthalmopathy. The 95 to 100 discovery patients were divided at random into training and test sets in a 7:3 ratio. The study also compared thyroid tissue and blood T-cell repertoires from roughly 6 Graves' hyperthyroidism patients. Following sampling, methimazole starting at 30 mg daily was given to hyperthyroidism patients, and high-dose intravenous methylprednisolone was given to ophthalmopathy patients. TCR Vbeta CDR3 sequencing of 135 peripheral blood samples (over 40 ophthalmopathy, roughly 72 hyperthyroidism and some 17 progressor patients) is reported in the paper. Paper-wide results and their limitations: A model built on a 13 V-J signature distinguished ophthalmopathy from stable hyperthyroidism, reaching over 85% sensitivity and 81.08% specificity in cross-validation and 80%/75% in testing. Most expanded thyroid clonotypes (frequency above 0.001) were also detected in blood, suggesting blood repertoires may reflect thyroid immune responses. No statistical method was used to set the sample size in advance, and investigators knew the group allocation. In validation, progression to ophthalmopathy was predicted by the model with 70% to 71% sensitivity and just over 72% specificity, a median of roughly six months before onset.

Amplification of TCR beta CDR3 regions was carried out from RNA transcripts. The TCR CDR3 was subjected to a first round of RT-PCR using the HTBI primer set and the Qiagen OneStep RT-PCR kit. The libraries were constructed in a second round of multiplex PCR and then size-selected and purified. Sequencing of the libraries was done on an Illumina HiSeq2000 using paired-end 100 bp reads. On the authors' methods: Raw data were processed with SOAPnuke, discarding reads with adapters, uncalled bases, mean Phred below 15, or no exact constant-primer or identifier match. COPE v1.2.5 was used to merge the high-quality paired reads, and each unique nucleotide sequence was defined as a clonotype. Clonotypes were aligned to IMGT TRBV, TRBD and TRBJ reference segments using MiTCR v1.1. The analysis was restricted to V-J combinations with a frequency above 0.0001, which together covered 99.2% of the repertoires. A TCS score was defined as the ratio of F50 (clonal expansion) to E x V (chaos), with BLOSUM62-based TCRdist applied between CDR3 peptides within each V-J. Welch's t-statistics and random forest reduced around 510 V-J features to about 13, which were used in a naive Bayes classifier (R e1071). The Morisita-Horn index was used to measure how similar the thyroid and blood repertoires were. The raw public data were reprocessed by TCRdb itself: fastp quality trimming at Q25, MiXCR clonotype calling, in-frame beta chains only. Rows are unified per CDR3 protein, each entry keeping the most common DNA and genes. The V and J calls were not made by the authors but by TCRdb's processing. The sample contains about 570,000 distinct CDR3 sequences, approximately 44% of them found a single time. Jointly, the top ten make up around 17% of the sample.

A word on this clonotype: Its antigen has not been determined. No qualities accompany the bases; no much larger clone lies one base away.

Germline trimming amounts to 2 bases on V and 2 bases on J, with 0 as the count of junction bases outside the gene matches. CDR1 ENHRY and CDR2 SYGVKD were looked up in the germline V gene. The CDR3 runs 14 amino acids, cysteine and phenylalanine included. Just CDR3 DNA is preserved here, 42 bases in frame from base 1. Patients with uncontrolled infections, other autoimmune diseases, pregnancy or lactation were excluded. Diagnoses were based on clinical symptoms, serum thyroxine and TRAb, thyroid ultrasound and orbital computed tomography. Total RNA was extracted with Trizol reagent, and quality was checked on an Agilent 2100 Bioanalyzer.

The sequence joins TRBV10-3 to TRBJ1-2; TRBD1 fits 9 bases in the junction. The sequence was obtained from an adult woman with Graves' disease, either hyperthyroidism or ophthalmopathy (not recorded which). The sequenced material came from peripheral blood or thyroid tissue (not recorded which). The nucleotide sequence is TGTGCCATCAGTGAGGACAGGGGGAACTATGGCTACACCTTC. The resulting protein is CAISEDRGNYGYTF.